Below are 20 T cell receptor beta chains sequenced from a single sample in a study of cytomegalovirus exposure and HLA in healthy donors. A multiplex PCR was run with 60 Vbeta primers and 13 Jbeta primers. The table came from immunoSEQ multiplex PCR; TCRdb's copy has only in-frame clones and leaves some out. The clone table shows about 210,000 clones, with the ten largest holding approximately 0.98%. The specimen sequenced was PBMCs. The receptors were gathered from a woman aged 25 to 45 in good health and CMV-seropositive.

The J gene is TRBJ2-7, the V gene TRBV7-9; D not resolved. V dropped 0 bases and J dropped 4 bases, with 13 bases sitting between them. Looked up from germline, CDR1 is SEHNR and CDR2 is FQNEAQ (reference sequence). The CDR3 totals 15 residues. The CDR3 bases are TGTGCCAGCAGCTTAGCCGTGGGCAAAAAGTACGAGCAGTACTTC. Protein: CASSLAVGKKYEQYF.

The chain combines TRBV10-1 with TRBJ2-2; 8 bases agree with TRBD1. V shed 5 bases and J 6 bases; nucleotides not matched to a gene: 11. CDR1 and CDR2 (germline): WNHNN, SYGVQD (reference sequence). The length of the CDR3 is 16 residues. In DNA form, the CDR3 reads TGCGCCAGCAGTACCGCCGGGACAGGATTTGCCGGGGAGCTGTTTTTT. The encoded protein is CASSTAGTGFAGELFF.

V gene TRBV19 combines with J gene TRBJ1-2; 8 bases are a match to TRBD1. Germline CDR1 is LNHDA and CDR2 is SQIVND (reference sequence). Unmatched junction bases numbered 12, after V lost 5 bases and J lost 7 bases. The length of the CDR3 is 15 residues. CDR3 residues: CASSARGQATIGYTF. The CDR3 nucleotides are TGTGCCAGTAGTGCTCGGGGACAGGCCACCATTGGCTACACCTTC.

The chain is built from TRBV5-1 and TRBJ1-1, with D possibly being TRBD1 (5 bases). V lost 0 bases, J lost 1 base, and 10 bases lay in between. This CDR3 comprises 15 residues. The germline V gene has CDR1 SGHRS and CDR2 YFSETQ. CDR3 coding DNA: TGCGCCAGCAGCTTGGTAGGGGCTTGGAACACTGAAGCTTTCTTT. It codes for CASSLVGAWNTEAFF.

This rearrangement joins TRBV4-3 to TRBJ2-2; TRBD1 might be the D (6 bases). This CDR3 region has 15 residues. In germline, CDR1 is LGHNA, CDR2 YSLEER. V lost 0 bases and J lost 6, with 11 bases in between. The CDR3 loop reads CASSQDRGIPGELFF. CDR3 bases: TGCGCCAGCAGCCAAGATAGGGGGATACCCGGGGAGCTGTTTTTT.

The chain recombines TRBV5-1 with TRBJ2-5; the match to TRBD1 covers 10 bases. The J call may be in error: the DNA end matches TRBJ2-7 better. The CDR3 spans 15 residues. Germline-derived CDR1 and CDR2 are SGHRS and YFSETQ. CDR3 region: CASSLGGQGNYEQYF. CDR3 nucleotides: TGCGCCAGCAGCTTGGGGGGACAGGGGAACTACGAGCAGTACTTC.

This chain uses TRBV7-2 with TRBJ1-1, with 10 nucleotides matching TRBD1. CDR3 length equals 14 residues. The ends lost 3 bases at V and 6 bases at J; junction bases unmatched: 4. CDR1 is SGHTA and CDR2 is FQGNSA in the germline V gene. CDR3 in amino acids: CASSFRQGASEAFF. The CDR3 region has the DNA TGTGCCAGCAGCTTCCGACAGGGGGCGTCTGAAGCTTTCTTT.

The rearrangement uses TRBV10-3 and TRBJ2-2; D might be TRBD2 (5 bases). This CDR3 is 16 amino acids long. CDR1 and CDR2 (germline): ENHRY, SYGVKD. The V and J ends lost 6 bases and 3 bases respectively, with 17 bases between them. The CDR3 sequence is CAISQLGFRDTGELFF. CDR3 nucleotide sequence: TGTGCCATCAGCCAACTAGGCTTCCGGGACACCGGGGAGCTGTTTTTT.

This chain connects TRBV7-2 to TRBJ1-3; no clear D gene. This CDR3 spans 15 amino acids. V was shortened by 1 base and J by 0 bases, with 7 bases between the two germline ends. Per the germline V gene, CDR1 is SGHTA and CDR2 is FQGNSA. The CDR3: CASSLDKYSGNTIYF. Written as DNA, the CDR3 is TGTGCCAGCAGCTTAGACAAATACTCTGGAAACACCATATATTTT.

The chain uses TRBV4-1 and TRBJ2-3; TRBD2 agrees at 16 bases. In germline, CDR1 is MGHRA, CDR2 YSYEKL. CDR3 size: 18 residues. V trimming: 5 bases; J trimming: 4 bases; junction bases outside the gene matches: 9. The CDR3, as DNA: TGCGCCAGCAGCTTTCCGGGACTAGCGGGGGGGCAAGCAGATACGCAGTATTTT. Encoded protein: CASSFPGLAGGQADTQYF.

The gene calls are TRBV19 and TRBJ2-3, with 11 bases fitting TRBD2. The trim removed 8 bases at V and 0 bases at J, leaving 7 bases unmatched. CDR1 and CDR2 from the germline V gene are LNHDA and SQIVND (reference sequence). There are 16 residues in the CDR3. The CDR3 DNA sequence: TGTGCCAGTCTGGGGTGGACTAGCGGGAGCACAGATACGCAGTATTTT. This sequence encodes CASLGWTSGSTDTQYF.

V and J are TRBV7-2 and TRBJ1-4, with 9 positions matching TRBD1. With V trimmed by 5 bases and J by 0 bases, 13 bases remained unmatched. CDR3 length equals 19 residues. CDR1 and CDR2 (germline): SGHTA, FQGNSA. The CDR3 bases are TGTGCCAGCAGCCGCGTGGCGGGACAGGGTGTTGCAACTAATGAAAAACTGTTTTTT. Its translation: CASSRVAGQGVATNEKLFF.

The rearrangement joins TRBV28 to TRBJ2-7; maybe TRBD2 (5 bases). Between the trimmed V and J ends, which lost 3 bases and 4 bases, there was a span of 7 bases. CDR1 MDHEN and CDR2 SYDVKM come from the germline V gene. The CDR3 length is 12 residues. This CDR3 reads CASSFREYEQYF. Written as DNA, the CDR3 is TGTGCCAGCAGTTTCCGGGAATACGAGCAGTACTTC.

The gene calls are TRBV6-5 and TRBJ1-3; possible D gene TRBD1, 5 bases. The CDR3 runs to 15 residues. Looked up from germline, CDR1 is MNHEY and CDR2 is SVGAGI. V was trimmed by 6 bases and J by 3 bases, leaving 15 bases between them. The CDR3 spells CASSSAGFFGNTIYF. CDR3 bases: TGTGCCAGCAGCTCCGCAGGGTTTTTTGGAAACACCATATATTTT.

This chain uses TRBV19 with TRBJ1-6; possible D gene TRBD1, 6 bases. The V and J ends lost 1 base and 7 bases respectively, with 14 bases between them. Germline assignment: CDR1 LNHDA and CDR2 SQIVND (reference sequence). This CDR3 is built from 16 residues. CDR3 nucleotide sequence: TGTGCCAGTAGTATAGGGTCACCGGGACACAATTCACCCCTCCACTTT. Encoded protein: CASSIGSPGHNSPLHF.

The chain joins TRBV4-3 to TRBJ2-1; D is undetermined. V lost 0 bases and J lost 7, with 19 bases in between. This CDR3 is 17 amino acids long. Per the germline V gene, CDR1 is LGHNA and CDR2 is YSLEER. CDR3 loop: CASSQDSRSWVGNEQFF. The DNA for the CDR3 is TGCGCCAGCAGCCAAGATTCTCGGAGTTGGGTTGGGAATGAGCAGTTCTTC.

The chain carries TRBV5-1 and TRBJ1-1; 7 bases are shared with TRBD1. The CDR3 has 17 amino acids. The germline CDR1 and CDR2 sequences are SGHRS and YFSETQ. Trimming took 2 bases from V and 3 from J; bases not matched to a gene: 13. The CDR3 sequence: CASSLLQSLTGDTEAFF. DNA of the CDR3: TGCGCCAGCAGCTTACTCCAAAGTCTCACAGGGGACACTGAAGCTTTCTTT.

The chain is built from TRBV4-1 and TRBJ2-1; D is perhaps TRBD2 (6 bases). The V end lost 7 bases, the J end lost 4 bases, and 17 bases lay between the germline ends. The CDR3 contains 15 residues. Germline-derived CDR1 and CDR2 are MGHRA and YSYEKL. CDR3 bases: TGCGCCAGCAACACGGGCGGGGTTGGGTACAATGAGCAGTTCTTC. The encoded protein is CASNTGGVGYNEQFF.

About this clone: The identical CDR3 is also encoded by other nucleotide sequences in the sample. V gene TRBV5-4 combines with J gene TRBJ2-7; TRBD2 might be the D (5 bases). This CDR3 is 13 amino acids long. Germline loops: CDR1 SGHNT, CDR2 YYREEE (reference sequence). Deletions cut 2 bases from V and 6 bases from J, with 12 bases between. Written as DNA, the CDR3 is TGTGCCAGCAGCTTCGCGGGCCCTTCCGAGCAGTACTTC. The encoded protein is CASSFAGPSEQYF. Variable domain in full (rest from reference TRBV5-4 and TRBJ2-7): ETGVTQSPTHLIKTRGQQVTLRCSSQSGHNTVSWYQQALGQGPQFIFQYYREEENGRGNFPPRFSGLQFPNYSSELNVNALELDDSALYLCASSFAGPSEQYFGPGTRLTVT.

The chain couples TRBV11-2 to TRBJ2-5, with D possibly being TRBD2 (6 bases). Between the trimmed V and J ends, which lost 8 bases and 5 bases, there was a span of 18 bases. CDR3 length: 14 amino acids. Germline V gives CDR1 SGHAT, CDR2 FQNNGV. CDR3: CASRTFSGQETQYF. CDR3 DNA sequence: TGTGCCAGCCGAACCTTTAGCGGCCAGGAGACCCAGTACTTC.